These 5 T cell receptor beta chains were all obtained from the same sample, sequenced in a study of chronic HIV infection and antiretroviral therapy. MiXCR was run by TCRdb on the 5' RACE reads, yielding one entry per CDR3 protein. This table holds 40,000 to 60,000 distinct CDR3 sequences, about 18% found once. The sample consisted of peripheral blood. These TCRs come from an adult who had HIV and had not received antiretroviral therapy, or was an uninfected healthy control (not recorded which).

The J gene is TRBJ1-6, the V gene TRBV20-1; 7 bases align to TRBD1. Germline V gene sequence: CDR1 DFQATT, CDR2 SNEGSKA (reference sequence). This CDR3 is built from 14 residues. The V segment lost 6 bases and the J segment 5 bases; nucleotides outside the gene matches: 7. The CDR3 sequence is CSAARGGNNSPLHF. CDR3 DNA: TGCAGTGCGGCCAGGGGGGGGAATAATTCACCCCTCCACTTT.

This clonotype has a handful of counts. The chain has TRBV28 and TRBJ2-7; tentatively, D is TRBD2 (6 bases). CDR3 length: 16 residues. Per germline, CDR1 MDHEN and CDR2 SYDVKM. Trimming left V 3 bases short and J 0 bases short, with 15 bases between. The CDR3 bases are TGTGCCAGCAGTTTGGGGCCCCTAGCGAGCTCCTACGAGCAGTACTTC. This sequence encodes CASSLGPLASSYEQYF.

The gene calls are TRBV28 and TRBJ2-7, with D unclear. The germline CDR1 and CDR2 sequences are MDHEN and SYDVKM. This CDR3 is 14 amino acids long. V lost 7 bases, J lost 5 bases, and 18 bases lay in between. As DNA, the CDR3 is TGTGCCAGCACCGAAGGGCCAATAGGCGACGAGCAGTACTTC. Residues: CASTEGPIGDEQYF.

V gene TRBV11-2 combines with J gene TRBJ2-1; 10 bases align to TRBD2. Germline V gives CDR1 SGHAT, CDR2 FQNNGV. There are 16 residues in the CDR3. V lost 3 bases and J lost 9; bases outside the gene matches: 11. The CDR3 DNA reads as TGTGCCAGCAGCTTTCTGGACCTAGCGGGAGTTGGTGAGCAGTTCTTC. This translates into CASSFLDLAGVGEQFF.

The V and J genes are TRBV29-1 and TRBJ2-1, with a possible D match to TRBD1 (5 bases). V dropped 7 bases and J dropped 5 bases, with 24 bases sitting between them. The germline CDR1 and CDR2 sequences are SQVTM and ANQGSEA. The CDR3 consists of 16 residues. CDR3 sequence reads: CSAETRTTLRDNEQFF. In DNA, the CDR3 is TGCAGCGCCGAAACTCGGACAACCTTAAGGGACAATGAGCAGTTCTTC.